This T cell receptor beta chain was identified in a study of patients and donors after allogeneic stem cell transplantation. TCRdb ran MiXCR on the RT-PCR reads and lists one entry per CDR3 protein. The sample holds about 960,000 distinct CDR3 sequences, more than 15% seen once. V lost 7 bases, J lost 4 bases, and 4 bases lay in between. This CDR3 has 10 amino acids. This chain uses TRBV12-3 or TRBV12-4 with TRBJ1-1, with D unresolved. Specimen: blood, either unsorted or a sorted T cell fraction (not recorded which). This sequence originates from a human donor who was either an allogeneic HSCT recipient or a stem cell or donor lymphocyte infusion donor (not recorded which). It is not recorded whose cells these are; they may come from a transplant donor. The CDR3 bases are TGTGCCAGCACCCTCACTGAAGCTTTCTTT. Its translation: CASTLTEAFF.